This is a list of T cell receptor beta chains from one sample in a study of T cell responses to AZD1222 COVID-19 vaccine. Using immunoSEQ multiplex PCR, the repertoire was profiled, and TCRdb retains in-frame clones only, with some absent. The sample consists of some 160,000 clones, around 85% of them appearing once. Material: peripheral blood, obtained 28 days after the second AZD1222 dose. These receptors were collected from an adult who received the AZD1222 COVID-19 vaccine. Each CDR3 is given with its conserved first and last residue. A D gene is named only where the DNA matches it firmly. The listing skips clone size in some rows; elsewhere it reads once, few, many or a size class.

CASSVVWGKNYGYTF,TGTGCCAGCAGTGTGGTGTGGGGTAAGAACTATGGCTACACCTTC,-,TRBJ1-2,-,TRBV2
CASRDLLNTEAFF,TGTGCCAGCCGGGACTTATTGAACACTGAAGCTTTCTTT,-,TRBJ1-1,-,TRBV2
CASSILGGTEAFF,TGTGCCAGTAGTATTCTAGGGGGCACTGAAGCTTTCTTT,-,TRBJ1-1,-,TRBV19
CASSLRKDWAYGYTF,TGTGCCAGCAGCTTACGGAAGGACTGGGCCTATGGCTACACCTTC,-,TRBJ1-2,-,TRBV11-2
CASSFGSGGSEQYF,TGCGCCAGCAGCTTTGGTTCTGGGGGTTCCGAGCAGTACTTC,once,TRBJ2-7,-,TRBV5-1
CASSPTGGDYSPLHF,TGCGCCAGCAGCCCCACGGGGGGGGACTATTCACCCCTCCACTTT,few,TRBJ1-6,-,TRBV5-1
CASSQGVNAGEQFF,TGTGCCAGCAGCCAAGGTGTCAATGCGGGGGAGCAGTTCTTC,-,TRBJ2-1,-,TRBV3-1/TRBV3-2
CAISDDSAGGELFF,TGTGCCATCAGTGACGATAGCGCGGGGGGGGAGCTGTTTTTT,-,TRBJ2-2,-,TRBV10-3
CASSPYLAKNIQYF,TGTGCCAGCAGTCCGTATCTAGCCAAAAACATTCAGTACTTC,-,TRBJ2-4,-,TRBV27
CASSLASGGGDEQFF,TGTGCCAGCAGCTTAGCTAGCGGGGGTGGCGATGAGCAGTTCTTC,-,TRBJ2-1,TRBD2,TRBV7-2
CASSERQRYEQYF,TGTGCCAGCAGTGAAAGACAGAGATACGAGCAGTACTTC,-,TRBJ2-7,-,TRBV2
CASSEGGQGDNYGYTF,TGTGCCAGCAGTGAAGGGGGGCAGGGGGACAACTATGGCTACACCTTC,-,TRBJ1-2,TRBD1,TRBV6-4
CASSVYGTGAEFF,TGTGCCAGCAGTGTATACGGGACAGGGGCAGAGTTTTTT,-,TRBJ1-4,TRBD1,TRBV2
CASSPVWGSHNEQFF,TGTGCCAGCAGCCCCGTTTGGGGGTCCCACAATGAGCAGTTCTTC,-,TRBJ2-1,-,TRBV5-5
CASSSRGNQPQHF,TGTGCCAGCAGTTCCAGAGGCAATCAGCCCCAGCATTTT,-,TRBJ1-5,-,TRBV27
CASGPGLSYEQYF,TGTGCCAGCGGCCCGGGACTGTCCTACGAGCAGTACTTC,-,TRBJ2-7,-,TRBV7-2
CASSELAGGPETQYF,TGTGCCAGCAGTGAACTAGCGGGGGGGCCAGAGACCCAGTACTTC,-,TRBJ2-5,TRBD2,TRBV6-1
CASSLGPDGTDTQYF,TGTGCCAGCAGCTTAGGTCCAGACGGCACAGATACGCAGTATTTT,-,TRBJ2-3,-,TRBV7-9
CATSRVPRDGYTDTQYF,TGTGCCACCAGCAGAGTACCCCGGGACGGATACACAGATACGCAGTATTTT,-,TRBJ2-3,-,TRBV15
CASSAQGNTGELFF,TGTGCCAGCAGCGCACAGGGAAACACCGGGGAGCTGTTTTTT,-,TRBJ2-2,-,TRBV7-7
CASSQYSYEQYF,TGTGCCAGCAGCCAGTACAGCTACGAGCAGTACTTC,few,TRBJ2-7,-,TRBV7-2
CASSDQDRPYHNSPLHF,TGTGCCAGCAGTGATCAGGACAGGCCCTATCATAATTCACCCCTCCACTTT,-,TRBJ1-6,TRBD1,TRBV9
CASSRRPDIRLAGGLSGELFF,TGTGCCAGCAGCCGCCGCCCGGACATACGACTAGCGGGGGGGCTATCCGGGGAGCTGTTTTTT,-,TRBJ2-2,TRBD2,TRBV4-2
CASSQVSKAGGFEQYF,TGTGCCAGCAGCCAAGTTTCGAAAGCGGGGGGGTTCGAGCAGTACTTC,-,TRBJ2-7,TRBD2,TRBV4-2
CASSLGRFYGYTF,TGTGCCAGCAGCTTAGGACGGTTCTATGGCTACACCTTC,-,TRBJ1-2,-,TRBV7-9
CASSYSGARDQPQHF,TGTGCCAGCAGTTACTCCGGGGCGAGGGATCAGCCCCAGCATTTT,-,TRBJ1-5,-,TRBV6-5
CASSMGDWGSGANVLTF,TGTGCCAGTAGTATGGGGGATTGGGGCTCTGGGGCCAACGTCCTGACTTTC,-,TRBJ2-6,-,TRBV19
CATSTDKGRWPQHF,TGTGCCACCAGCACAGACAAGGGTCGGTGGCCCCAGCATTTT,-,TRBJ1-5,-,TRBV15
CATSRVRPTRGTGELFF,TGTGCCACCAGCAGAGTAAGACCCACCCGGGGCACCGGGGAGCTGTTTTTT,-,TRBJ2-2,-,TRBV15
CASSDIGTSGGVNEQFF,TGTGCCAGCAGCGATATTGGGACTAGCGGGGGGGTGAATGAGCAGTTCTTC,once,TRBJ2-1,TRBD2,TRBV2
CASSIEGNSPLHF,TGTGCCAGTAGTATTGAAGGGAATTCACCCCTCCACTTT,-,TRBJ1-6,-,TRBV19
CASSYSRGDTEAFF,TGTGCCAGCAGTTACTCACGGGGAGACACTGAAGCTTTCTTT,-,TRBJ1-1,-,TRBV6-5
CASSLETGMSYEQYF,TGTGCCAGCAGCTTGGAAACAGGGATGAGCTACGAGCAGTACTTC,-,TRBJ2-7,-,TRBV5-6
CASSPDRGTEAFF,TGTGCCAGCTCACCCGATCGTGGTACTGAAGCTTTCTTT,-,TRBJ1-1,-,TRBV18
CSADRAYEQYF,TGCAGTGCCGACAGGGCCTACGAGCAGTACTTC,once,TRBJ2-7,TRBD1,TRBV20-1
CASSLGQRQGSGYTF,TGTGCCAGCAGCCTGGGCCAGCGACAGGGGAGTGGCTACACCTTC,once,TRBJ1-2,TRBD1,TRBV7-9
CASSDEGTGGFLSGYTF,TGTGCCAGCAGTGACGAGGGGACAGGGGGTTTCCTGAGTGGCTACACCTTC,-,TRBJ1-2,TRBD1,TRBV6-4
CASSPTRDNEKLFF,TGTGCCAGCAGCCCGACAAGGGATAATGAAAAACTGTTTTTT,-,TRBJ1-4,-,TRBV4-2
CAISAGRLYEQYF,TGTGCCATCAGTGCAGGCAGACTATACGAGCAGTACTTC,-,TRBJ2-7,-,TRBV10-3
CASSQDNQPQHF,TGTGCCAGCAGCCAAGATAATCAGCCCCAGCATTTT,-,TRBJ1-5,-,TRBV4-2
CASSIVRGWTETQYF,TGTGCCAGTAGTATAGTACGGGGTTGGACGGAGACCCAGTACTTC,-,TRBJ2-5,-,TRBV19
CASTPPGGQLHF,TGTGCCAGTACCCCCCCCGGGGGACAGCTCCACTTT,-,TRBJ1-6,TRBD1,TRBV19
CASSPRDGDFYEQYF,TGTGCCAGCAGCCCCCGAGACGGGGACTTCTACGAGCAGTACTTC,-,TRBJ2-7,-,TRBV11-2
CASSESLGTEAFF,TGTGCCAGCAGCGAGTCACTGGGCACTGAAGCTTTCTTT,-,TRBJ1-1,-,TRBV13
CAWRGTGRERYNYGYTF,TGTGCCTGGAGAGGTACAGGGAGGGAACGCTATAACTATGGCTACACCTTC,-,TRBJ1-2,-,TRBV30
CASSEGGGNTEAFF,TGCGCCAGCAGTGAAGGAGGTGGGAACACTGAAGCTTTCTTT,once,TRBJ1-1,-,TRBV10-2
CASSEYKGRGDNEKLFF,TGTGCCAGCAGTGAATATAAAGGTCGGGGGGATAATGAAAAACTGTTTTTT,once,TRBJ1-4,-,TRBV25-1
CASSPGGGGTGDPYEQYF,TGTGCCAGCAGCCCAGGGGGAGGGGGGACAGGGGACCCCTACGAGCAGTACTTC,-,TRBJ2-7,TRBD1,TRBV7-9
CASSQTITGNTIYF,TGTGCCAGTAGCCAAACCATTACGGGAAACACCATATATTTT,-,TRBJ1-3,-,TRBV19
CASSPSQQGRAFF,TGTGCCAGCAGCCCCTCCCAACAGGGGAGAGCTTTCTTT,once,TRBJ1-1,TRBD1,TRBV3-1/TRBV3-2